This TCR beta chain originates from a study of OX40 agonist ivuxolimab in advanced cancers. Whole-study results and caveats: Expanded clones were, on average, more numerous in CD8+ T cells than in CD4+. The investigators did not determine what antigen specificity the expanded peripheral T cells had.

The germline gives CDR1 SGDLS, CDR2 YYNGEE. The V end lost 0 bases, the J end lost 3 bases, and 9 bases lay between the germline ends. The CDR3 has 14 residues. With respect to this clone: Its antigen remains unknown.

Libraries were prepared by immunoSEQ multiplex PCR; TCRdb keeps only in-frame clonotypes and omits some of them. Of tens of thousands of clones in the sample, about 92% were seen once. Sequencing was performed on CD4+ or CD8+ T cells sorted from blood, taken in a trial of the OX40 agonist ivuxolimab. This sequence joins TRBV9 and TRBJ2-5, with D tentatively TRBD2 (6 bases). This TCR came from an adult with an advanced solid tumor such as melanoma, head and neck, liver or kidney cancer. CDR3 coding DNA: TGTGCCAGCAGCGTAGCCGTAGCGGAAGAGACCCAGTACTTC. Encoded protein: CASSVAVAEETQYF. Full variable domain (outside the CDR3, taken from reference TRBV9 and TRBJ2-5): DSGVTQTPKHLITATGQRVTLRCSPRSGDLSVYWYQQSLDQGLQFLIQYYNGEERAKGNILERFSAQQFPDLHSELNLSSLELGDSALYFCASSVAVAEETQYFGPGTRLLVL.